The subject of this entry is one TCR beta chain. Using its own MiXCR run on the 5' RACE reads, TCRdb lists one record per CDR3 protein. The repertoire has over 55,000 distinct CDR3 sequences, 25% to 35% of them found once; the top ten carry approximately 3.3%. The CDR3 extends over 14 amino acids. Deletions cut 5 bases from V and 0 bases from J, with 8 bases between. Germline V gives CDR1 SGHRS, CDR2 YFSETQ. This chain joins TRBV5-1 and TRBJ2-2; D gene uncertain. Sequenced input: tumor-infiltrating memory CD4+ T cells sorted from the breast tumor. Subset: memory CD4+ T cells, CD4+CD45RO+CD25-. This sequence originates from a female donor with breast cancer. Here the CDR3 DNA reads TGCGCCAGCAGTGGCGGTGCGAACACCGGGGAGCTGTTTTTT. Encoded protein: CASSGGANTGELFF.